Listed below are T cell receptor beta chains from one sample, sequenced in a study of T cell repertoires in cytomegalovirus infection. No antigen is known for these receptors. TCRdb itself ran the reads through MiXCR, one entry per CDR3 protein. The sample lists approximately 990,000 distinct CDR3 sequences; 30% to 40% were seen once. Specimen: cultured CD8+ T cells from PBMCs, collected from culture after CMV antigen stimulation. The receptors were sampled from a human donor in good health (CMV status not recorded). Some clones in this sample may be carry-over from other donors' samples. Each CDR3 is given without its conserved first and last residue.

cdr3_length: 14
v_call: TRBV12-3/TRBV12-4
j_call: TRBJ1-2
cdr3_aa: ASSLEVRDSSYGYT

cdr3_length: 14
v_call: TRBV7-9
j_call: TRBJ2-3
cdr3_aa: ASSSPQERGTDTQY

cdr3_length: 13
v_call: TRBV27
j_call: TRBJ2-3
cdr3_aa: ASSLSRGYADTQY

cdr3_length: 14
v_call: TRBV10-3
j_call: TRBJ2-7
cdr3_aa: AIKKYGETSSYEQY

cdr3_length: 14
v_call: TRBV6-1
j_call: TRBJ1-2
cdr3_aa: ASSEAFGRALYGYT

cdr3_length: 12
v_call: TRBV6-6
j_call: TRBJ1-4
cdr3_aa: ASSDDRLNEKLF

cdr3_length: 14
v_call: TRBV12-5
j_call: TRBJ2-3
cdr3_aa: ASGFFLAGRPDTQY

cdr3_length: 13
v_call: TRBV7-6
j_call: TRBJ2-1
cdr3_aa: ASSLVASGKNEQF

cdr3_length: 10
v_call: TRBV7-3
j_call: TRBJ1-1
cdr3_aa: ASSLSGDEAF

cdr3_length: 13
v_call: TRBV14
j_call: TRBJ1-1
cdr3_aa: ASSPPGKMNTEAF

cdr3_length: 12
v_call: TRBV12-3/TRBV12-4
j_call: TRBJ2-3
cdr3_aa: ASSPGGSVDTQY

cdr3_length: 11
v_call: TRBV6-2/TRBV6-3
j_call: TRBJ2-7
cdr3_aa: ASSWDLAYEQY

cdr3_length: 11
v_call: TRBV7-6
j_call: TRBJ2-3
cdr3_aa: ASSLGGSDTQY

cdr3_length: 15
v_call: TRBV7-9
j_call: TRBJ2-5
cdr3_aa: ASSLGDRVPYQETQY

cdr3_length: 12
v_call: TRBV4-3
j_call: TRBJ2-3
cdr3_aa: ASSQGGAEDTQY

cdr3_length: 12
v_call: TRBV7-9
j_call: TRBJ2-5
cdr3_aa: ASSPDREGKTQY

cdr3_length: 14
v_call: TRBV23-1
j_call: TRBJ1-6
cdr3_aa: TPWIGRGHDNSPLH

cdr3_length: 15
v_call: TRBV6-1
j_call: TRBJ1-5
cdr3_aa: ASSEWGETLSNQPQH

cdr3_length: 14
v_call: TRBV14
j_call: TRBJ2-3
cdr3_aa: ASSKTSGGFTDTQY

cdr3_length: 14
v_call: TRBV25-1
j_call: TRBJ1-1
cdr3_aa: ASSPRPGQGITEAF

cdr3_length: 12
v_call: TRBV12-3/TRBV12-4
j_call: TRBJ2-3
cdr3_aa: VSSFSGYTDTQY

cdr3_length: 10
v_call: TRBV20-1
j_call: TRBJ2-7
cdr3_aa: SARDRISEQY

cdr3_length: 15
v_call: TRBV27
j_call: TRBJ2-7
cdr3_aa: ASSFTAVSLEPYEQY

cdr3_length: 10
v_call: TRBV9
j_call: TRBJ2-3
cdr3_aa: ASSVGVDTQY

cdr3_length: 13
v_call: TRBV7-6
j_call: TRBJ2-3
cdr3_aa: ASRRLAGGTDTQY

cdr3_length: 15
v_call: TRBV6-6
j_call: TRBJ1-1
cdr3_aa: ASSYSTDAGMNTEAF

cdr3_length: 13
v_call: TRBV7-9
j_call: TRBJ2-3
cdr3_aa: ASRPAQGSTDTQY

cdr3_length: 16
v_call: TRBV5-3
j_call: TRBJ1-4
cdr3_aa: ASSPLPGASRTNEKLF

cdr3_length: 14
v_call: TRBV14
j_call: TRBJ1-1
cdr3_aa: ASSPPRQGKSTEAF

cdr3_length: 12
v_call: TRBV20-1
j_call: TRBJ2-7
cdr3_aa: SATETGILYEQY

cdr3_length: 12
v_call: TRBV2
j_call: TRBJ1-6
cdr3_aa: ASSELGDTSPLH

cdr3_length: 11
v_call: TRBV28
j_call: TRBJ1-1
cdr3_aa: ASSFPENTEAF

cdr3_length: 13
v_call: TRBV27
j_call: TRBJ1-1
cdr3_aa: ASTPLGGKDTEAF

cdr3_length: 12
v_call: TRBV12-3/TRBV12-4
j_call: TRBJ1-6
cdr3_aa: ASRGTGHPSTLH

cdr3_length: 14
v_call: TRBV4-2
j_call: TRBJ2-1
cdr3_aa: ASSQDQQRGGNEQF

cdr3_length: 14
v_call: TRBV6-2/TRBV6-3
j_call: TRBJ1-2
cdr3_aa: ASSYEREEISYGYT

cdr3_length: 14
v_call: TRBV27
j_call: TRBJ2-3
cdr3_aa: ASSPSSGEHTDTQY

cdr3_length: 12
v_call: TRBV27
j_call: TRBJ2-3
cdr3_aa: ANSFGLAADTQY

cdr3_length: 12
v_call: TRBV5-1
j_call: TRBJ2-1
cdr3_aa: ASGDTSSYNEQF

cdr3_length: 12
v_call: TRBV5-1
j_call: TRBJ2-7
cdr3_aa: ASSPGTNSDEQY

cdr3_length: 10
v_call: TRBV7-9
j_call: TRBJ1-5
cdr3_aa: ASSLGDKPQH

cdr3_length: 14
v_call: TRBV5-1
j_call: TRBJ2-2
cdr3_aa: ASSLYRTQNTGELF

cdr3_length: 16
v_call: TRBV19
j_call: TRBJ1-5
cdr3_aa: ASSIEGQGDSFGQPQH

cdr3_length: 11
v_call: TRBV4-1
j_call: TRBJ1-2
cdr3_aa: ASSQGTNYGYT

cdr3_length: 13
v_call: TRBV7-2
j_call: TRBJ2-7
cdr3_aa: ASSLVEGSRNEQY

cdr3_length: 12
v_call: TRBV4-1
j_call: TRBJ1-5
cdr3_aa: ASSQGLGAQPQH

cdr3_length: 12
v_call: TRBV2
j_call: TRBJ2-7
cdr3_aa: ANLESGGRYEQY

cdr3_length: 11
v_call: TRBV4-1
j_call: TRBJ1-1
cdr3_aa: ASSQGAGPRAF